A selection of T cell receptor beta chains follows, all from one sample in a study of T cells in narcolepsy. Sequencing used immunoSEQ multiplex PCR; TCRdb keeps in-frame clones, though not all of them. The table includes tens of thousands of clones, 85% detected once. The sample taken for sequencing was memory (CD45RA-) CD4+ T cells from blood. These receptors were taken from a human donor in good health. The CDR3 runs from the conserved cysteine through the conserved F or W. The D gene is left open where the match is weak. Where a row states a size, it is once, few, many or the class of an expanded clone; other rows omit it.

TRBV6-6	TRBJ2-7	NA	TRBD1	CASSLASGGEQYF	TGTGCCAGCAGTTTAGCCTCAGGGGGCGAGCAGTACTTC
TRBV4-3	TRBJ2-7	NA	NA	CASSQGWGEQYF	TGCGCCAGCAGCCAAGGATGGGGGGAGCAGTACTTC
TRBV5-8	TRBJ1-2	NA	NA	CASSALNYGYTF	TGTGCCAGCAGCGCACTAAACTATGGCTACACCTTC
TRBV5-1	TRBJ2-7	NA	TRBD2	CASSLMAGGPHEQYF	TGCGCCAGCAGCTTGATGGCGGGAGGGCCCCACGAGCAGTACTTC
TRBV4-2	TRBJ2-1	NA	NA	CASSQVRQAYNEQFF	TGTGCCAGCAGCCAAGTTCGGCAGGCCTACAATGAGCAGTTCTTC
TRBV19	TRBJ1-5	NA	NA	CASNRVNQPQHF	TGTGCCAGTAACAGGGTCAATCAGCCCCAGCATTTT
TRBV7-9	TRBJ2-3	NA	NA	CASSLSGQDTQYF	TGTGCCAGCAGCCTTTCCGGCCAAGATACGCAGTATTTT
TRBV15	TRBJ2-3	once	NA	CATRDLSIDTQYF	TGTGCCACCAGGGACTTATCAATAGATACGCAGTATTTT
TRBV29-1	TRBJ1-1	few	NA	CSVAKGQGTEAFF	TGCAGCGTTGCAAAGGGGCAGGGCACTGAAGCTTTCTTT
TRBV6-6	TRBJ1-4	NA	NA	CASSPAPGEKLFF	TGTGCCAGCAGTCCCGCCCCGGGTGAAAAACTGTTTTTT
TRBV7-2	TRBJ2-1	NA	NA	CASSPPRHENEQFF	TGTGCCAGCAGCCCCCCTCGGCACGAAAATGAGCAGTTCTTC
TRBV15	TRBJ2-1	few	TRBD2	CATSRFSSGRYNEQFF	TGTGCCACCAGCAGATTCTCGAGCGGGAGGTACAATGAGCAGTTCTTC
TRBV7-2	TRBJ2-7	NA	TRBD2	CASSGTSGSAEQYF	TGTGCCAGCAGCGGTACTAGCGGGAGTGCAGAGCAGTACTTC
TRBV7-2	TRBJ2-2	NA	NA	CASSSDKPILNTGELFF	TGTGCCAGCAGCTCGGACAAGCCTATCTTGAACACCGGGGAGCTGTTTTTT
TRBV27	TRBJ2-5	NA	TRBD1	CASSAWTGAGETQYF	TGTGCCAGCAGTGCATGGACAGGGGCAGGAGAGACCCAGTACTTC
TRBV7-9	TRBJ2-7	NA	TRBD1	CASSLGDRGDF	TGTGCCAGCAGCTTAGGGGACAGGGGGGACTTC
TRBV28	TRBJ2-7	NA	TRBD1	CASSSGTGSGEQYF	TGTGCCAGCAGTTCCGGGACAGGGTCTGGCGAGCAGTACTTC
TRBV9	TRBJ1-1	NA	NA	CASTFGDGNTEAFF	TGTGCCAGCACCTTCGGGGACGGTAACACTGAAGCTTTCTTT
TRBV13	TRBJ2-2	NA	NA	CASSPQGNTGELFF	TGTGCCAGCAGCCCGCAGGGGAACACCGGGGAGCTGTTTTTT
TRBV6-1	TRBJ1-2	NA	TRBD1	CASSERDRGFWYGYTF	TGTGCCAGCAGTGAGCGGGACAGGGGTTTTTGGTATGGCTACACCTTC
TRBV10-3	TRBJ2-2	NA	NA	CATGANTGELFF	TGTGCCACGGGGGCGAACACCGGGGAGCTGTTTTTT
TRBV19	TRBJ2-1	NA	TRBD2	CASSLRLAYEQFF	TGTGCCAGTAGTCTCCGACTAGCATATGAGCAGTTCTTC
TRBV14	TRBJ1-4	NA	NA	CASRLTGTNEKLFF	TGTGCCAGCAGACTAACAGGAACAAATGAAAAACTGTTTTTT
TRBV9	TRBJ1-3	NA	TRBD1	CASSAQGQLGNTIYF	TGTGCCAGCAGCGCACAGGGACAGCTTGGAAACACCATATATTTT
TRBV15	TRBJ2-7	NA	TRBD1	CATSNPVRQGLTYEQYF	TGTGCCACCAGCAACCCCGTCCGACAGGGGCTCACCTACGAGCAGTACTTC
TRBV11-2	TRBJ2-2	NA	TRBD2	CASSRGLAGVVGELFF	TGTGCCAGCAGCCGGGGACTAGCGGGAGTTGTCGGGGAGCTGTTTTTT
TRBV5-4	TRBJ1-2	few	TRBD1	CASSLKNRGYGYTF	TGTGCCAGCAGCTTGAAAAACAGGGGTTATGGCTACACCTTC
TRBV27	TRBJ2-5	NA	NA	CASSPGWRQETQYF	TGTGCCAGCAGTCCTGGTTGGCGGCAAGAGACCCAGTACTTC
TRBV6-5	TRBJ2-1	NA	NA	CASSERGREEQFF	TGTGCCAGCAGTGAAAGGGGGCGGGAGGAGCAGTTCTTC
TRBV5-8	TRBJ2-5	few	TRBD1	CASSLDRARETQYF	TGTGCCAGCAGCCTGGACAGGGCGCGGGAGACCCAGTACTTC
TRBV6-5	TRBJ1-4	NA	NA	CASSERRGSEKLFF	TGTGCCAGCAGTGAACGGAGGGGGAGTGAAAAACTGTTTTTT
TRBV4-2	TRBJ2-3	NA	TRBD2	CASSQGGEGRADTQYF	TGTGCCAGCAGCCAAGGGGGGGAGGGCCGCGCAGATACGCAGTATTTT
TRBV7-4	TRBJ1-4	NA	NA	CASSALGATNEKLFF	TGTGCCAGCAGCGCCCTAGGAGCTACTAATGAAAAACTGTTTTTT
TRBV5-1	TRBJ1-1	NA	TRBD1	CASSARDSYRGTEAFF	TGCGCCAGCAGCGCCCGGGACAGCTATAGGGGGACTGAAGCTTTCTTT
TRBV10-1	TRBJ1-5	NA	NA	CASSEAGAGCPGSNQPQHF	TGCGCCAGCAGTGAGGCGGGGGCAGGCTGCCCCGGGAGCAATCAGCCCCAGCATTTT
TRBV29-1	TRBJ2-3	NA	NA	CSALVAGLDTQYF	TGCAGCGCCCTAGTTGCGGGGTTAGATACGCAGTATTTT
TRBV28	TRBJ1-2	once	NA	CASSGRSGYTF	TGTGCCAGCAGTGGAAGGTCCGGCTACACCTTC
TRBV10-3	TRBJ2-5	NA	NA	CAISIQETQYF	TGTGCCATCAGCATCCAAGAGACCCAGTACTTC
TRBV29-1	TRBJ2-2	few	NA	CSATQGPGELFF	TGCAGCGCCACCCAGGGACCCGGGGAGCTGTTTTTT
TRBV5-4	TRBJ1-1	NA	NA	CASSLSRRAGAEAFF	TGTGCCAGCAGCTTGTCCCGCAGGGCGGGCGCTGAAGCTTTCTTT
TRBV27	TRBJ2-1	few	TRBD2	CASMAASGSNEQFF	TGTGCCAGCATGGCGGCTAGCGGGAGTAATGAGCAGTTCTTC
TRBV5-6	TRBJ1-6	once	TRBD1	CASSSGQPNSPLHF	TGTGCCAGCAGCTCGGGACAGCCTAATTCACCCCTCCACTTT
TRBV11-2	TRBJ1-2	NA	NA	CASSLESGSGYTF	TGTGCCAGCAGCTTAGAGTCAGGCTCCGGCTACACCTTC
TRBV11-2	TRBJ1-3	NA	NA	CASSSQGRGNTIYF	TGTGCCAGCAGCTCGCAGGGTCGGGGAAACACCATATATTTT
TRBV11-2	TRBJ1-1	NA	TRBD1	CASSLSVGTGNEAFF	TGTGCCAGCAGCTTATCCGTGGGGACAGGCAATGAAGCTTTCTTT
TRBV14	TRBJ2-1	NA	NA	CASSQLQGGDSYNEQFF	TGTGCCAGCAGCCAGCTACAGGGAGGGGACTCCTACAATGAGCAGTTCTTC
TRBV6-6	TRBJ1-6	NA	NA	CASSSQGNNSPLHF	TGTGCCAGCAGTTCGCAGGGGAATAATTCACCCCTCCACTTT
TRBV27	TRBJ2-5	NA	NA	CASSCPRDRLGETQYF	TGTGCCAGCAGTTGCCCTAGGGACCGACTGGGTGAGACCCAGTACTTC
TRBV6-5	TRBJ1-4	NA	TRBD1	CASSPDRGPNEKLFF	TGTGCCAGCAGTCCGGACAGGGGTCCTAATGAAAAACTGTTTTTT
TRBV6-5	TRBJ2-3	NA	NA	CASSPTMVGPQYF	TGTGCCAGCAGTCCGACTATGGTCGGTCCGCAGTATTTT
TRBV6-1	TRBJ1-4	NA	NA	CASSERANEKLFF	TGTGCCAGCAGTGAGAGGGCTAATGAAAAACTGTTTTTT
TRBV19	TRBJ2-1	NA	NA	CASSISQNYNNEQFF	TGTGCCAGTAGTATCTCACAGAACTACAACAATGAGCAGTTCTTC
TRBV7-9	TRBJ1-2	NA	NA	CASSSYAVQAASNYGYTF	TGTGCCAGCAGCTCCTACGCTGTACAGGCAGCCTCCAACTATGGCTACACCTTC
TRBV25-1	TRBJ1-4	NA	TRBD1	CASSDTAGGTGGEKLFF	TGTGCCAGCAGTGACACAGCAGGCGGGACAGGGGGTGAAAAACTGTTTTTT
TRBV4-2	TRBJ1-4	few	NA	CASSQGLANEKLFF	TGTGCCAGCAGCCAAGGGTTGGCTAATGAAAAACTGTTTTTT
TRBV28	TRBJ1-1	NA	NA	CASTQSISPEAFF	TGTGCCAGCACGCAATCGATCTCGCCTGAAGCTTTCTTT
TRBV11-2	TRBJ1-4	NA	NA	CASSPDRTGSKLFF	TGTGCCAGCAGCCCCGACCGAACGGGGTCGAAACTGTTTTTT
TRBV19	TRBJ2-3	NA	TRBD2	CASREAGGRTDTQYF	TGTGCCAGTAGGGAAGCGGGAGGGCGAACAGATACGCAGTATTTT
TRBV7-2	TRBJ2-5	NA	TRBD2	CASSLMWEGQETQYF	TGTGCCAGCAGCTTAATGTGGGAGGGACAAGAGACCCAGTACTTC
TRBV6-5	TRBJ2-5	NA	NA	CASSYAGHGSGETQYF	TGTGCCAGCAGTTACGCGGGCCACGGCAGTGGGGAGACCCAGTACTTC